This T cell receptor beta chain originates from a study of blood T cell repertoires in COVID-19. Overall study: COVID-19 samples, acute and convalescent, were from the United States, Italy and Spain. The cDNA or gDNA used as material had been derived from T cells, B-cell-depleted T cells, or PBMCs.

The ends were cut back, 5 bases at V and 3 bases at J, with 19 bases in the middle. Germline V gene data show CDR1 as SGHTA and CDR2 as FQGNSA. The CDR3 length is 16 residues. Authors' analysis steps: Estimates of nucleated cell counts were drawn from the amplification of reference gene primers. Profiling relied on immunoSEQ multiplex PCR, and the TCRdb table lists in-frame clones only, not all of them. Clone size and V and J calls were adopted from that table, with D and trimming inferred from the DNA. The profile shows fewer than 200,000 clones, about 80% of them singletons. The receptor's source is a man in his sixties or seventies with active or convalescent COVID-19. The gene calls are TRBV7-2 and TRBJ1-2; TRBD1 is a possible D gene (6 bases). Material: peripheral blood. The CDR3 protein is CASSPTPTGYHYGYTF. DNA of the CDR3: TGTGCCAGCAGCCCAACCCCCACAGGGTATCACTATGGCTACACCTTC.